This T cell receptor beta chain was found in a study of response to subunit inactivated influenza vaccine. Study-wide findings and caveats: The study's authors posited that every seasonal influenza vaccination enlists few new T cells.

Notes on this clonotype: The antigen remains unidentified.

Each CDR3 protein gets one entry after TCRdb re-called the RT-PCR reads with MiXCR. The sample consists of roughly 670,000 distinct CDR3 sequences, about 14% of them appearing once. From germline, CDR1 is SGHTA and CDR2 FQGNSA. This CDR3 region has 15 residues. V lost 2 bases and J lost 6, with 14 bases in between. This sample comprised PBMCs from blood, obtained roughly 15 days before vaccination. This sequence joins TRBV7-2 and TRBJ2-1; D perhaps matches TRBD1 (5 bases). This TCR was sampled from a man between 45 and 60 years old who received an inactivated influenza vaccine. Written as DNA, the CDR3 is TGTGCCAGCAGCTTAAGGCCAGGCCAGGGCAATGAGCAGTTCTTC. As protein: CASSLRPGQGNEQFF.